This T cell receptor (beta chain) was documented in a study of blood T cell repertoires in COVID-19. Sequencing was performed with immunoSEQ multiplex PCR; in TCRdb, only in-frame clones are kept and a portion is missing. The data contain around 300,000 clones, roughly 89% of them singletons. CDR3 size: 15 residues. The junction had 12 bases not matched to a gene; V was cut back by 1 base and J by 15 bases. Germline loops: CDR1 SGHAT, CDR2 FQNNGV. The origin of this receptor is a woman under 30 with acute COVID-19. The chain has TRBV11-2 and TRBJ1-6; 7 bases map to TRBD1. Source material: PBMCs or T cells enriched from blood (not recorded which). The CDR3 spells CASSLGHLQGLLLHF. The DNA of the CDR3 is TGTGCCAGCAGCTTAGGACACCTACAGGGGCTTCTCCTCCACTTT.